This T cell receptor (beta chain) was observed in a study of blood T cell repertoires in COVID-19. As for the study in general: COVID-19 samples from acute and convalescent phases originated in the United States, Italy and Spain. T cells, B-cell-depleted T cells, or PBMCs provided the cDNA or gDNA that served as material.

CDR1 and CDR2 from the germline V gene are MNHEY and SVGAGI. The trim removed 7 bases at V and 12 bases at J, leaving 9 bases unmatched. This CDR3 has 14 residues. Clones were sequenced by immunoSEQ multiplex PCR, and TCRdb holds only the in-frame ones, with some missing. Found here are roughly 180,000 clones, 70% to 90% of them singletons; the top ten hold approximately 4.4%. Participant-reported clinical history was the basis for cohort assignment. The genes are TRBV6-5 and TRBJ2-1; 13 nucleotides match TRBD2. The source is a woman in her fifties or sixties who had recovered from COVID-19. Sequencing was done on a sample of PBMCs or T cells enriched from blood (not recorded which). The CDR3 sequence is CASTPGLAGSRQFF. In nucleotides, the CDR3 is TGTGCCAGCACCCCGGGACTAGCGGGATCCAGGCAGTTCTTC.